This T cell receptor beta chain was captured by sequencing in a study of blood T cell repertoires in COVID-19. Sequencing used immunoSEQ multiplex PCR; TCRdb keeps in-frame clones, though not all of them. The table includes more than 120,000 clones, 80% to 90% detected once. The ends were cut back, 0 bases at V and 4 bases at J, with 8 bases in the middle. Germline loops: CDR1 SGDLS, CDR2 YYNGEE. CDR3 size: 14 residues. Sequencing input: peripheral blood. The rearrangement joins TRBV9 to TRBJ1-5, with D possibly TRBD1 on 5 matching bases. The receptor comes from a man aged 45-60 years who had recovered from COVID-19. This CDR3 reads CASSVGRGNQPQHF. CDR3 in DNA: TGTGCCAGCAGCGTAGGTCGGGGGAATCAGCCCCAGCATTTT.